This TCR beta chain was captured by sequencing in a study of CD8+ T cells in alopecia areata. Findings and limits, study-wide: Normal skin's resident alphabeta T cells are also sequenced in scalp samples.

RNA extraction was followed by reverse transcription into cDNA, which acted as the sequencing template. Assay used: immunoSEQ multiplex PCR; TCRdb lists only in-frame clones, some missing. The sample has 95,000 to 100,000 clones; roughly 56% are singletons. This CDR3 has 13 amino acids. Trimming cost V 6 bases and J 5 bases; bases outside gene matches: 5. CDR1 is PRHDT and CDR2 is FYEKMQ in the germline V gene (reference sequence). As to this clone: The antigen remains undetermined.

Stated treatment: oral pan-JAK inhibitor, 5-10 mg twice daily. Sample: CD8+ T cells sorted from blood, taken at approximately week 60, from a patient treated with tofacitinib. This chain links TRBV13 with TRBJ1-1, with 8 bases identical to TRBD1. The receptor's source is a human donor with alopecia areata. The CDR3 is CASSYTGGTEAFF. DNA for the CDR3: TGTGCCAGCAGTTACACAGGGGGGACTGAAGCTTTCTTT.